This is a list of T cell receptor beta chains from one sample in a study of blood T cell repertoires in COVID-19. Repertoires were generated with immunoSEQ multiplex PCR, while TCRdb's copy carries only in-frame clones and drops some. The sample has hundreds of thousands of clones, roughly 87% seen once; the top ten hold more than 5%. Sequencing was carried out using PBMCs or T cells enriched from blood (not recorded which). Receptor source: a woman aged 25 to 39 with acute COVID-19. Each CDR3 is given with its conserved first and last residue. A D gene is named only where the DNA matches it firmly. Clone size, where shown, is once, few, many, or a class for clones that have expanded.

v_gene	abundance	j_gene	d_gene	CDR3aa	CDR3nt
TRBV10-3	NA	TRBJ2-3	NA	CAISDWRGSTDTQYF	TGTGCCATCAGTGACTGGCGGGGAAGCACAGATACGCAGTATTTT
TRBV6-5	NA	TRBJ2-7	NA	CASRLNRGGAYEQYF	TGTGCCAGCAGACTCAACAGGGGGGGGGCCTACGAGCAGTACTTC
TRBV10-3	NA	TRBJ1-1	NA	CAISYDRPAEAFF	TGTGCCATCAGTTACGACAGACCTGCTGAAGCTTTCTTT
TRBV5-8	NA	TRBJ1-6	TRBD1	CASGYRGPSPLHF	TGTGCCAGCGGGTACAGGGGGCCTTCACCCCTCCACTTT
TRBV5-1	once	TRBJ1-1	NA	CASSDKAGTYEAFF	TGCGCCAGCAGCGATAAAGCCGGGACATACGAAGCTTTCTTT
TRBV29-1	NA	TRBJ2-3	TRBD2	CSVVRLAGVGDTQYF	TGCAGCGTTGTTCGGCTAGCGGGAGTAGGAGATACGCAGTATTTT
TRBV6-1	NA	TRBJ1-4	NA	CASSEQGPVGEKLFF	TGTGCCAGCAGTGAACAGGGCCCTGTGGGTGAAAAACTGTTTTTT
TRBV6-1	NA	TRBJ2-2	NA	CASSERFGETNTGELFF	TGTGCCAGCAGTGAACGATTTGGAGAAACGAACACCGGGGAGCTGTTTTTT
TRBV7-2	NA	TRBJ2-5	NA	CASSLAAQGGQETQYF	TGTGCCAGCAGCTTAGCCGCGCAGGGGGGACAAGAGACCCAGTACTTC
TRBV4-1	NA	TRBJ2-1	NA	CASSQDTLLKFF	TGCGCCAGCAGCCAAGACACGCTATTGAAGTTCTTC
TRBV27	NA	TRBJ2-4	TRBD1	CASSLSIGQGEAKNIQYF	TGTGCCAGCAGTTTATCGATTGGACAGGGTGAGGCCAAAAACATTCAGTACTTC
TRBV9	NA	TRBJ1-2	TRBD1	CASSVGDRPPETYGYTF	TGTGCCAGCAGCGTAGGGGACAGGCCTCCTGAAACATATGGCTACACCTTC
TRBV7-2	NA	TRBJ2-7	NA	CASNNRDKYGEQYF	TGCGCCAGCAATAACCGGGACAAATACGGCGAGCAGTACTTC
TRBV13	NA	TRBJ2-3	NA	CASSSLVGPQGTQYF	TGTGCCAGCAGCTCCCTAGTGGGGCCCCAGGGCACGCAGTATTTT
TRBV6-2/TRBV6-3	NA	TRBJ2-7	NA	CASSYSRQEGDAAYEQYF	TGTGCCAGCAGTTACTCGAGACAGGAAGGCGACGCGGCCTACGAGCAGTACTTC
TRBV6-1	NA	TRBJ1-2	NA	CASSEGLATVGYGYTF	TGTGCCAGCAGTGAGGGGCTGGCGACTGTGGGGTATGGCTACACCTTC
TRBV5-4	NA	TRBJ2-5	NA	CASGTGLETQYF	TGTGCCAGCGGTACAGGGCTCGAGACCCAGTACTTC
TRBV4-3	once	TRBJ2-1	TRBD2	CASSQAGVLAGVNEQFF	TGCGCCAGCAGCCAAGCTGGAGTGCTAGCGGGAGTCAATGAGCAGTTCTTC
TRBV2	NA	TRBJ1-6	TRBD1	CASTRDRPMNSPLHF	TGTGCCAGCACCCGGGACAGACCAATGAATTCACCCCTCCACTTT
TRBV2	NA	TRBJ2-3	NA	CAARLSDHTDTQYF	TGTGCCGCCCGACTAAGCGATCACACAGATACGCAGTATTTT
TRBV14	NA	TRBJ2-1	NA	CASSQDGAREQFF	TGTGCCAGCAGCCAAGATGGGGCTAGGGAGCAGTTCTTC
TRBV2	NA	TRBJ2-5	NA	CASSYRDQETQYF	TGTGCCAGCAGTTACAGGGACCAAGAGACCCAGTACTTC
TRBV3-1/TRBV3-2	NA	TRBJ1-5	NA	CASSQGRAGNQPQHF	TGTGCCAGCAGCCAAGGACGGGCAGGGAATCAGCCCCAGCATTTT
TRBV6-1	NA	TRBJ2-7	NA	CASSEFGFSPDKQYF	TGTGCCAGCAGTGAATTCGGTTTTTCCCCCGATAAGCAGTACTTC
TRBV7-2	NA	TRBJ1-2	TRBD1	CASSSGQGHYGYTF	TGTGCCAGCAGCTCAGGACAGGGACACTATGGCTACACCTTC
TRBV5-5	once	TRBJ2-4	NA	CASSPEWSRVDIQYF	TGTGCCAGCAGCCCCGAGTGGTCCAGGGTTGACATTCAGTACTTC
TRBV5-1	NA	TRBJ2-7	TRBD1	CASSSSGTGVYEQYF	TGCGCCAGCAGCTCCTCCGGGACAGGGGTCTACGAGCAGTACTTC
TRBV19	NA	TRBJ2-5	NA	CASSINSWGYKETQYF	TGTGCCAGTAGTATCAATTCCTGGGGCTATAAGGAGACCCAGTACTTC
TRBV7-2	NA	TRBJ2-7	TRBD1	CASSFDGQGNLYF	TGTGCCAGCAGCTTCGACGGACAGGGTAATTTGTACTTC
TRBV28	NA	TRBJ2-1	NA	CASSLTHARPYNEQFF	TGTGCCAGCAGTTTAACCCACGCTAGGCCCTACAATGAGCAGTTCTTC
TRBV7-2	NA	TRBJ1-5	NA	CASSRPGGNQPQHF	TGTGCCAGCAGCCGCCCAGGGGGCAATCAGCCCCAGCATTTT
TRBV24-1	NA	TRBJ2-3	NA	CATTPNDGGTDTQYF	TGTGCCACCACCCCCAATGACGGGGGCACAGATACGCAGTATTTT
TRBV28	NA	TRBJ2-1	TRBD2	CGTSGASYNEQFF	TGTGGTACTAGCGGGGCTTCCTACAATGAGCAGTTCTTC
TRBV29-1	NA	TRBJ2-5	TRBD1	CSVEGYSQGLGETQYF	TGCAGCGTTGAAGGGTATTCACAGGGGCTGGGAGAGACCCAGTACTTC
TRBV7-9	few	TRBJ1-6	NA	CASSSPTAWSPLHF	TGTGCCAGCAGCTCCCCCACAGCCTGGTCACCCCTCCACTTT
TRBV7-9	NA	TRBJ1-2	TRBD1	CASSPTGLAGYTF	TGTGCCAGCAGCCCGACAGGGCTGGCTGGCTACACCTTC